Presented here are 24 T cell receptor beta chains from one specimen sequenced in a study of cytomegalovirus exposure and HLA in healthy donors. Primers: 60 Vbeta forward and 13 Jbeta reverse. Sequencing used immunoSEQ multiplex PCR; TCRdb keeps in-frame clones, though not all of them. The table lists roughly 150,000 clones, 70% to 80% of them singletons. The sample comprised PBMCs. The receptors stem from a woman aged 40 to 50 in good health and CMV-seropositive.

The chain employs TRBV5-1 and TRBJ1-2, with 8 bases lining up with TRBD1. With 1 base clipped from V and 6 bases from J, the junction kept 5 bases outside the gene matches. In germline, CDR1 is SGHRS, CDR2 YFSETQ. The CDR3 contains 14 residues. As DNA, the CDR3 is TGCGCCAGCAGCTTGTTGGTGACAGGGGATGGCTACACCTTC. Its translation: CASSLLVTGDGYTF.

The J gene is TRBJ2-7, the V gene TRBV28; 7 bases fit TRBD1. Germline CDR1 MDHEN, CDR2 SYDVKM. There are 14 residues in the CDR3. V shed 7 bases and J 3 bases; nucleotides not matched to a gene: 9. CDR3 amino acids: CASTRTGLSYEQYF. The CDR3 DNA sequence: TGTGCCAGCACAAGGACAGGCCTGAGCTACGAGCAGTACTTC.

This clone is a singleton in its sample. The chain carries TRBV5-1 and TRBJ2-7; possibly TRBD2 for D (6 bases). This CDR3 is 15 amino acids long. Germline V gene sequence: CDR1 SGHRS, CDR2 YFSETQ. V was trimmed by 0 bases and J by 4 bases, leaving 14 bases between them. The DNA for the CDR3 is TGCGCCAGCAGCTTGGCCCGGGGGTTCGGGTACGAGCAGTACTTC. It is translated as CASSLARGFGYEQYF. Filled out from reference TRBV5-1 and TRBJ2-7, the complete variable domain reads KAGVTQTPRYLIKTRGQQVTLSCSPISGHRSVSWYQQTPGQGLQFLFEYFSETQRNKGNFPGRFSGRQFSNSRSEMNVSTLELGDSALYLCASSLARGFGYEQYFGPGTRLTVT.

Notes on this clone: The junction departs from the called germline gene at one end, perhaps through a read error. V and J are TRBV4-1 and TRBJ2-3, with D possibly being TRBD2 (6 bases). Germline lookup yields CDR1 MGHRA and CDR2 YSYEKL. The CDR3 extends over 16 amino acids. The CDR3 sequence is CAGSQVDPAGIDTQYF. CDR3 DNA sequence: TGCGCCGGCAGCCAAGTAGATCCAGCGGGTATAGATACGCAGTATTTT.

The chain employs TRBV5-4 and TRBJ2-7, with TRBD2 as a possible D gene (6 bases). V lost 2 bases, J lost 3 bases, and 12 bases lay in between. Germline loops: CDR1 SGHNT, CDR2 YYREEE (reference sequence). CDR3 size: 14 residues. CDR3 nucleotide sequence: TGTGCCAGCAGCTTTGGCGGGACGTTCTACGAGCAGTACTTC. It yields the protein CASSFGGTFYEQYF.

The gene calls are TRBV2 and TRBJ2-2, with 11 nucleotides matching TRBD2. This CDR3 comprises 15 residues. Losses at the gene ends were 6 bases for V and 4 bases for J; bases not matched to a gene: 4. CDR1 is SNHLY and CDR2 is FYNNEI in the germline V gene. CDR3 bases: TGTGCCAGCAGGGTAGCGGGAGGGGTCACCGGGGAGCTGTTTTTT. As protein: CASRVAGGVTGELFF.

The rearrangement uses TRBV19 and TRBJ2-7, with 12 bases lining up with TRBD2. CDR3 length equals 18 residues. The V and J ends lost 0 bases and 4 bases, in that order; junction bases with no gene match: 10. CDR1 and CDR2 from the germline V gene are LNHDA and SQIVND (reference sequence). The CDR3 loop reads CASSIDPPLAGGSYEQYF. As DNA, the CDR3 is TGTGCCAGTAGTATAGATCCCCCTCTAGCGGGAGGGTCTTACGAGCAGTACTTC.

The chain has TRBV6-1 and TRBJ2-1; TRBD1 matches 8 bases. Germline CDR1 reads MNHNS; CDR2 reads SASEGT. V was clipped by 1 base and J by 3 bases; unmatched bases: 2. CDR3 length equals 15 residues. Here the CDR3 reads CASSEGTGYYNEQFF. CDR3 DNA: TGTGCCAGCAGTGAAGGGACAGGGTACTACAATGAGCAGTTCTTC.

The CDR3 here is CASSSGRVTYEQYF. The CDR3 nucleotides read TGTGCCAGTAGTAGCGGGAGGGTAACCTACGAGCAGTACTTC. The chain recombines TRBV19 with TRBJ2-7; TRBD2 aligns across 9 bases. Germline loops: CDR1 LNHDA, CDR2 SQIVND (reference sequence). V lost 4 bases to trimming and J lost 2 bases; unmatched junction nucleotides: 3. The length of the CDR3 is 14 residues.

The chain recombines TRBV20-1 with TRBJ2-7; D is unclear. Germline CDR1 and CDR2: DFQATT and SNEGSKA (reference sequence). This CDR3 region has 11 residues. Between the trimmed V and J ends, which lost 5 bases and 3 bases, there was a span of 8 bases. CDR3 nucleotide sequence: TGCAGTGCTGCGAACGGCTACGAGCAGTACTTC. It yields the protein CSAANGYEQYF.

The gene calls are TRBV11-1 and TRBJ2-4, with 15 bases lining up with TRBD2. The CDR3 consists of 18 residues. Per the germline V gene, CDR1 is SGHAT and CDR2 is FQDESV (reference sequence). V gave up 4 bases and J gave up 0 bases; unmatched junction bases: 4. DNA for the CDR3: TGTGCCAGCAGCTCGGGACTAGCGGGAGGATCAGCCAAAAACATTCAGTACTTC. It is translated as CASSSGLAGGSAKNIQYF.

V usage is TRBV7-8 and J usage is TRBJ2-2; a possible D gene is TRBD1 (5 bases). V was cut by 5 bases and J by 5 bases, with 9 bases left in between. The CDR3 length is 13 residues. Germline V gene data show CDR1 as SGHVS and CDR2 as FQNEAQ. The CDR3 region is CASSRYRTGELFF. In nucleotides, the CDR3 is TGTGCCAGCAGCCGATACAGGACCGGGGAGCTGTTTTTT.

This clone was picked up a small number of times. The gene calls are TRBV13 and TRBJ2-7; TRBD2 matches 7 bases. There are 13 residues in the CDR3. Trimming took 3 bases from V and 4 from J; bases not matched to a gene: 3. The germline V gene encodes CDR1 PRHDT and CDR2 FYEKMQ (reference sequence). In DNA, the CDR3 is TGTGCCAGCAGCTTGGGGGAGGGTTACGAGCAGTACTTC. It codes for CASSLGEGYEQYF.

The chain combines TRBV5-1 with TRBJ2-3, with D tentatively TRBD2 (6 bases). Between the trimmed V and J ends, which lost 4 bases and 2 bases, there was a span of 14 bases. The CDR3 runs to 15 residues. The germline V gene encodes CDR1 SGHRS and CDR2 YFSETQ. The CDR3 DNA sequence: TGCGCCAGCAGCGGGGGGTTGACCGTCACAGATACGCAGTATTTT. It encodes CASSGGLTVTDTQYF.

This chain links TRBV5-1 with TRBJ2-7; 8 bases agree with TRBD1. The V and J ends lost 0 bases and 0 bases, in that order; junction bases with no gene match: 2. The CDR3 consists of 15 residues. The germline CDR1 and CDR2 sequences are SGHRS and YFSETQ. CDR3 bases: TGCGCCAGCAGCTTGGATACAGGGGGCTCCTACGAGCAGTACTTC. Translating gives CASSLDTGGSYEQYF.

CDR3 loop: CASSAGQGDYEQYF. The CDR3 DNA reads as TGTGCCAGCAGCGCCGGACAGGGGGACTACGAGCAGTACTTC. The chain uses TRBV13 and TRBJ2-7; 10 bases are a match to TRBD1. The ends lost 5 bases at V and 3 bases at J; junction bases unmatched: 4. Germline CDR1 and CDR2: PRHDT and FYEKMQ (reference sequence). The CDR3 totals 14 residues.

The rearrangement links TRBV5-5 to TRBJ1-1; D perhaps matches TRBD1 (5 bases). This CDR3 has 16 amino acids. CDR1 is SGHKS and CDR2 is YYEKEE in the germline V gene (reference sequence). V lost 4 bases to trimming and J lost 4 bases, with 20 bases between them. DNA for the CDR3: TGTGCCAGCAGCACTGGGGACTCTCGATCGGGCACTGAAGCTTTCTTT. Its protein product is CASSTGDSRSGTEAFF.

This clone showed up just once. The chain combines TRBV5-1 with TRBJ2-2; 10 nucleotides match TRBD2. The CDR3 has 18 amino acids. After removal of 3 bases from V and 5 bases from J, the junction contained 13 bases not matched to a gene. The germline V gene has CDR1 SGHRS and CDR2 YFSETQ. The CDR3 DNA is TGCGCCAGCAGCTCAGGGGCTAGCGGGAGAGTTATAACCGGGGAGCTGTTTTTT. It specifies CASSSGASGRVITGELFF.

This chain uses TRBV29-1 with TRBJ1-2; TRBD1 matches 9 bases. The CDR3 covers 15 residues. V shed 3 bases and J 8 bases; nucleotides not matched to a gene: 13. CDR1 is SQVTM and CDR2 is ANQGSEA in the germline V gene. CDR3 bases: TGCAGCGTTGACGACACCGGGACAGGGCTAGGAGGCTACACCTTC. It encodes CSVDDTGTGLGGYTF. The full variable domain, its missing parts supplied by reference TRBV29-1 and TRBJ1-2, is SAVISQKPSRDICQRGTSLTIQCQVDSQVTMMFWYRQQPGQSLTLIATANQGSEATYESGFVIDKFPISRPNLTFSTLTVSNMSPEDSSIYLCSVDDTGTGLGGYTFGSGTRLTVV.

Only one count was recorded for this clone. The DNA of the CDR3 is TGTGCCAGCAGTGGGAACAGGGGTAGGACCGGGGAGCTGTTTTTT. Translating it yields CASSGNRGRTGELFF. The rearrangement links TRBV6-1 to TRBJ2-2; 7 nucleotides align to TRBD1. Germline CDR1 reads MNHNS; CDR2 reads SASEGT. Trimming took 4 bases from V and 5 from J; bases not matched to a gene: 7. The CDR3 is made up of 15 amino acids.

J is TRBJ2-7 and V is TRBV6-6, with TRBD2 matching 9 bases. V trimming: 6 bases; J trimming: 6 bases; junction bases outside the gene matches: 12. The CDR3 is made up of 15 amino acids. CDR1 is MNHNY, CDR2 SVGAGI, per germline (reference sequence). CDR3 in DNA: TGTGCCAGCAGACCCATAGCGGGAGTATTCATCGAGCAGTACTTC. Protein product: CASRPIAGVFIEQYF.

The chain employs TRBV19 and TRBJ2-1; TRBD1 matches at 7 bases. V shed 4 bases, J shed 1 base, and the junction held 1 base outside the gene matches. The CDR3 consists of 14 residues. CDR1 is LNHDA and CDR2 is SQIVND in the germline V gene (reference sequence). The CDR3 spells CASSRQGSYNEQFF. The CDR3 nucleotides are TGTGCCAGTAGTAGACAGGGATCCTACAATGAGCAGTTCTTC.

A word on this clone: A read error may produce the germline difference seen at one junction end. The chain is built from TRBV14 and TRBJ2-1, with D possibly matching TRBD2 (5 bases). This CDR3 has 14 amino acids. Germline CDR1 and CDR2: SGHDN and FVKESK. CDR3 nucleotides: TGTGCCAGCAGCCAAGATGTCTTTACTAGTAGGTTCATCTTC. This sequence encodes CASSQDVFTSRFIF.

The chain uses TRBV14 and TRBJ2-3; TRBD2 matches at 9 bases. V lost 0 bases and J lost 4; bases outside the gene matches: 14. Germline V gene lookup returns CDR1 SGHDN and CDR2 FVKESK. The CDR3 loop spans 19 amino acids. CDR3 DNA: TGTGCCAGCAGCCAAGAAATGACTTACGGCGGGAGGGCCTCAGATACGCAGTATTTT. Protein: CASSQEMTYGGRASDTQYF.